This T cell receptor beta chain derives from a study of T-cell reconstitution after alpha-beta-depleted transplantation in children (dated by TCRdb to the mid-2010s). In terms of the full investigation: Using TCR repertoire profiling, the study quantitatively followed how T-cell immune reconstitution unfolded in children after TCRalphabeta/CD19-depleted allogeneic hematopoietic cell transplantation.

This clonotype appeared a few times. The specificity of this receptor is unknown. No base quality information exists; no much larger clone differs at one position. The method behind the library was PCR. TCRdb names Illumina HiSeq 2500 as the instrument used. TCR libraries were prepared with molecular barcoding, using unique molecular identifiers to normalize TCRbeta repertoire quantification. TCRdb trimmed public reads at Q25 via fastp, called clones via MiXCR and kept in-frame beta chains. Each entry is one CDR3 protein sequence, shown with its most common DNA and genes. The sample table holds 200,000 to 300,000 distinct CDR3 sequences, of which about 12% were seen once. Together, the top ten hold roughly 2.6% of the sample. The germline V gene specifies SGDLS as CDR1 and YYNGEE as CDR2. Counted from cysteine to phenylalanine, this CDR3 has 13 amino acids. Only CDR3 DNA is held: 39 bases, read in frame from base 1. A distance of 9 bases separates the germline ends of V and J, which lose 3 bases and 3 bases respectively.

The chain was built from TRBV9 and TRBJ1-2, with the D gene not confidently named. This receptor was identified in a human donor who donated a stem cell graft to a child with acute lymphoblastic leukemia. Sequencing was performed on PBMCs from the stem cell graft donor, taken from the stem cell graft. The CDR3 protein: CASSAEGDYGYTF. The sequenced DNA: TGTGCCAGCAGCGCGGAGGGAGACTATGGCTACACCTTC.